This T cell receptor (beta chain) emerged from a study of T cell responses to AZD1222 COVID-19 vaccine. CDR1 is MNHEY, CDR2 SVGEGT, per germline. The CDR3 length is 14 residues. V lost 5 bases, J lost 1 base, and 11 bases lay in between. The repertoire was sequenced with immunoSEQ multiplex PCR; TCRdb's copy has only in-frame clones and lacks some. The table includes 210,000 or so clones, 85% to 95% detected once. The source of this sequence is an adult in good health. Sequenced material: peripheral blood, taken on day 0 of MenACWY control vaccination. The chain employs TRBV6-2 or TRBV6-3 and TRBJ1-2; possibly TRBD1 for D (6 bases). CDR3 in DNA: TGTGCCAGCAGTCGAGGGGGTTTTAACTATGGCTACACCTTC. Residues: CASSRGGFNYGYTF.